The TCR beta chain under discussion was sequenced for a study of shared clonotypes between healthy human individuals. The study, taken as a whole, reports: Apart from blood, nothing was sampled; tissue repertoires likely differ.

The CDR3 is 16 residues long. Trimming stripped 0 bases from V and 0 bases from J, with 10 bases between. Germline CDR1 and CDR2: SEHNR and FQNEAQ (reference sequence). Authors' data handling: Filtering of immunoSEQ junctional sequences could not match full-length read filtering. Clones were sequenced by immunoSEQ multiplex PCR, and TCRdb holds only the in-frame ones, with some missing. The V and J calls and clone size are taken from that table; D and trimming were inferred from the DNA. This table holds fewer than 500,000 clones, 60% to 80% found once. Healthy HIV-negative adults with no recent acute infections or vaccinations were recruited as donors. Turning to this clone: Antigen unknown.

The sample comprised PBMCs. The sequence came from a woman in her 40s in good health. Some clones in this sample may be carry-over from other donors' samples. The chain uses TRBV7-9 and TRBJ2-3, with D possibly called TRBD1 or TRBD2 (6 bases each). The CDR3 region has the DNA TGTGCCAGCAGCTTAGCCGGGGGCGGTAGCACAGATACGCAGTATTTT. This translates into CASSLAGGGSTDTQYF.